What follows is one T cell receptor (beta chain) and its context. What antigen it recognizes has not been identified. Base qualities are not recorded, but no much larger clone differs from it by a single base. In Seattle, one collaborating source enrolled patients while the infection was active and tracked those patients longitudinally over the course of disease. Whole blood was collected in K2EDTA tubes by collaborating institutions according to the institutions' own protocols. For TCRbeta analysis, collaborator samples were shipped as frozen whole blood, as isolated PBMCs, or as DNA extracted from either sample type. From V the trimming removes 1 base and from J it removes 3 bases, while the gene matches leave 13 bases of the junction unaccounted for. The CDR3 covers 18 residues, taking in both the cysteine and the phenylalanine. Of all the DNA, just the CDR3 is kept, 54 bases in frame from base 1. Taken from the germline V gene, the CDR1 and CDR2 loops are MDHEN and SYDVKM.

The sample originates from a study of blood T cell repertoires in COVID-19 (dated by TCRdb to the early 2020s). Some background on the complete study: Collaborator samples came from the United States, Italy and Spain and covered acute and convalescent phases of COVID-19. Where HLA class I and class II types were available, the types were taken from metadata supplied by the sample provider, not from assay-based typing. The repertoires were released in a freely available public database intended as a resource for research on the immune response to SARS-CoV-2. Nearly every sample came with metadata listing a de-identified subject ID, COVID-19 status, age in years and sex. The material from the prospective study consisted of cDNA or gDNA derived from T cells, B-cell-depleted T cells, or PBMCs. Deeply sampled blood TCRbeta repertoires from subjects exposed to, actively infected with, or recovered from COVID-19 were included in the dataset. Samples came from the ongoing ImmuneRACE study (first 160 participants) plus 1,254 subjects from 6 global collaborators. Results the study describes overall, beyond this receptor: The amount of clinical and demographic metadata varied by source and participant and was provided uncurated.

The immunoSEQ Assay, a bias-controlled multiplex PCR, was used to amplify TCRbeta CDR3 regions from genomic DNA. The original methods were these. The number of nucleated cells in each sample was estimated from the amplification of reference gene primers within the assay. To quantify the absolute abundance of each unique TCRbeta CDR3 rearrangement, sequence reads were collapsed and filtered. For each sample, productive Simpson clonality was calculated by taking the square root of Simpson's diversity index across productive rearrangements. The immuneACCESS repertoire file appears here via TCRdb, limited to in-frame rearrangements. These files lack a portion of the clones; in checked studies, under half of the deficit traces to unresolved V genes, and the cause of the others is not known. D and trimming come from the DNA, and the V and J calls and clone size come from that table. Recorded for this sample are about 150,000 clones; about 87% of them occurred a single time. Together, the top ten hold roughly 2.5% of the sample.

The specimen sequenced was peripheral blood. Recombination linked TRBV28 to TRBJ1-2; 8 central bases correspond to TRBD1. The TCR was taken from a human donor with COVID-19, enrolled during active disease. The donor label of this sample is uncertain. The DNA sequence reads TGTGCCAGCAGTTTATCCGACACAGGCCCGGACAGGGACTATGGCTACACCTTC. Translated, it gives CASSLSDTGPDRDYGYTF.